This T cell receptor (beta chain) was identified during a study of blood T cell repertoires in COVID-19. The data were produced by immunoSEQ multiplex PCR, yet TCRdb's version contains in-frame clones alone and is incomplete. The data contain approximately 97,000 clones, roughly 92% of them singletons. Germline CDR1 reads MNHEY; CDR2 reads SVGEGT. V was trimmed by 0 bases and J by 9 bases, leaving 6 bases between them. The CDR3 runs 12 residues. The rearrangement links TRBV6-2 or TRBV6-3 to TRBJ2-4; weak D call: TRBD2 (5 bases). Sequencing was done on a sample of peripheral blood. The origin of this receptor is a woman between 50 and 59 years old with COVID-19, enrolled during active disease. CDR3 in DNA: TGTGCCAGCAGTTACTCGACTACCATTCAGTACTTC. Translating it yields CASSYSTTIQYF.